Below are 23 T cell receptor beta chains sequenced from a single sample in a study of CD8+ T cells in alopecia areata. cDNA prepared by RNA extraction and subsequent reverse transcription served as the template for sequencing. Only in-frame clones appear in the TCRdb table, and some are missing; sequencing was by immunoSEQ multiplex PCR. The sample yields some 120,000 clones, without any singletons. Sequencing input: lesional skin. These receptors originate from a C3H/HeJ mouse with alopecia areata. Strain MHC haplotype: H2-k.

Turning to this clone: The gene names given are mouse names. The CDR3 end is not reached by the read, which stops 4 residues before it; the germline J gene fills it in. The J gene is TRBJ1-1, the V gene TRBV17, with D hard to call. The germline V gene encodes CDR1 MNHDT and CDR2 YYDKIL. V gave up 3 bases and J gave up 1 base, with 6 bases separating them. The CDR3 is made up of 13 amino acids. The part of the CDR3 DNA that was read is TGTGCTAGCAGTAGTCCAGGAAACACA. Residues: CASSSPGNT. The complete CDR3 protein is CASSSPGNTEVFF.

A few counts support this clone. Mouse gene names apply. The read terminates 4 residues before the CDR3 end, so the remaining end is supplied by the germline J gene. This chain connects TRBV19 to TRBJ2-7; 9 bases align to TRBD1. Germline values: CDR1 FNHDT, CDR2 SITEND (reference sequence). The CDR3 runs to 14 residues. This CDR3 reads CASSMRDRAYEQYF. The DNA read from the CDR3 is TGTGCCAGCAGTATGCGGGACAGGGCGTAT.

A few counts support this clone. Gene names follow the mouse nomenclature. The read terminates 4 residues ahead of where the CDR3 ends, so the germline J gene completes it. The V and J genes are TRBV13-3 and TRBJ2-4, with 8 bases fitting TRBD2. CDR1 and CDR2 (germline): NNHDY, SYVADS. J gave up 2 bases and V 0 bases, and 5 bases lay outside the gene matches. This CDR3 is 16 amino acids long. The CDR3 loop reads CASSDGGGGTQNTLYF. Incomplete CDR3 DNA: TGTGCCAGCAGTGATGGTGGGGGGGGGACTCAAAAC.

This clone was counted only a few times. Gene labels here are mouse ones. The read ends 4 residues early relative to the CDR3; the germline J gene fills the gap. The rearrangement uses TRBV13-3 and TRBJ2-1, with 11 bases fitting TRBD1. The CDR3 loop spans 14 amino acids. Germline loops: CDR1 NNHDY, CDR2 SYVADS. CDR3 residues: CASSRDRGLAEQFF. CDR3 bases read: TGTGCCAGCAGCCGGGACAGGGGGTTAGCT.

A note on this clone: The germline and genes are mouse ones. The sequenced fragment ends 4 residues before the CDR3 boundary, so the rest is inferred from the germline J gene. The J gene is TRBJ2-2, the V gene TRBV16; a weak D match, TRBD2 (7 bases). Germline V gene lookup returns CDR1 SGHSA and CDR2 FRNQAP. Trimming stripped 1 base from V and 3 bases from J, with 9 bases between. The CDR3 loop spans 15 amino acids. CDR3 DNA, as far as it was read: TGTGCAAGCAGCTTAGGAGGGGGGGACACCGGG. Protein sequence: CASSLGGGDTG. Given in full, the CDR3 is CASSLGGGDTGQLYF.

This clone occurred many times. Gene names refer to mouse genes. The CDR3 loop is CASSDPRATEVFF. Incomplete CDR3 DNA: TGTGCCAGCAGTGATCCCAGGGCCACA. This chain connects TRBV13-3 to TRBJ1-1; the D gene is possibly TRBD1 (5 bases). With the read ending 4 residues before the CDR3 end, the germline J gene is used to fill in that end. This CDR3 contains 13 residues. CDR1 is NNHDY, CDR2 SYVADS, per germline. V shed 1 base and J shed 4 bases, with 8 bases lying between them.

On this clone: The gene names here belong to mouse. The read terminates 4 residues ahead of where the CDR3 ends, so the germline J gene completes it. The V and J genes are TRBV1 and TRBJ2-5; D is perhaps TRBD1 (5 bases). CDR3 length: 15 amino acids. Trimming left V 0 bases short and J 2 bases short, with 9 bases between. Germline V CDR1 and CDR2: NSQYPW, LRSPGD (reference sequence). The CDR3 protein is CTCSADHTGQDTQYF. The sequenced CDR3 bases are TGCACCTGCAGTGCAGATCACACAGGCCAAGAC.

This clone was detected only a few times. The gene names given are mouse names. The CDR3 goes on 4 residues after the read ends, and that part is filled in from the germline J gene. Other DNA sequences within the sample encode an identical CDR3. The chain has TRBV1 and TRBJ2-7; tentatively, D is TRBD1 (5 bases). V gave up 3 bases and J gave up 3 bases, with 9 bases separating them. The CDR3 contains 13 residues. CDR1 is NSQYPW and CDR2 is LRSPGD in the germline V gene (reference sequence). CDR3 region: CTCSAGDSYEQYF. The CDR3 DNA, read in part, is TGCACCTGCAGTGCGGGAGACAGCTAT.

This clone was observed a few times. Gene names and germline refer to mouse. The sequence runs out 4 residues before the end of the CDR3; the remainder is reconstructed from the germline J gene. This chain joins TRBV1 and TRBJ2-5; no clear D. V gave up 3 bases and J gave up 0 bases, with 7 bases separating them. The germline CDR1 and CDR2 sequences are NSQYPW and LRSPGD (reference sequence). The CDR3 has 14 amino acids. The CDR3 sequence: CTCSAALNQDTQYF. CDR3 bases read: TGCACCTGCAGTGCGGCACTTAACCAAGAC.

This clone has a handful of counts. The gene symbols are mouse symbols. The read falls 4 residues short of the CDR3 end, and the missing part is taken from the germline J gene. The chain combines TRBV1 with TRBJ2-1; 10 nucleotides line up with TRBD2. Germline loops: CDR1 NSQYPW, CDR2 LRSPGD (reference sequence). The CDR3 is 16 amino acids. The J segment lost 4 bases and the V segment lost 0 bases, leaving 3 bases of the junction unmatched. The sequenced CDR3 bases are TGCACCTGCAGTGCAGAAAAGACTGGGGGGTATGCT. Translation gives CTCSAEKTGGYA. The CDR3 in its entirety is CTCSAEKTGGYAEQFF.

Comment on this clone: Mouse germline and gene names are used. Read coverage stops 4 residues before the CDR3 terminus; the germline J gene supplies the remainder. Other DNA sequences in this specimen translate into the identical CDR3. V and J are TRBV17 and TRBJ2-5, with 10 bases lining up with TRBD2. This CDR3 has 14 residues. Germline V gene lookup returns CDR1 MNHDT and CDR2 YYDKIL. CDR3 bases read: TGTGCTAGCAGCCGGGACTGGGGAGAAGAC. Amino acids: CASSRDWGED. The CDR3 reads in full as CASSRDWGEDTQYF.

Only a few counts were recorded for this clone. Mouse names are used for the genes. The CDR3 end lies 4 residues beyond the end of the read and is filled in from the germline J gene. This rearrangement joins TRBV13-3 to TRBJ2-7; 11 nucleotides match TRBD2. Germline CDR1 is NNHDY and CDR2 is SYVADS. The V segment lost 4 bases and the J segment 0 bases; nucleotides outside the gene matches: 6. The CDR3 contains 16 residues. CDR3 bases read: TGTGCCAGCAGTATGACTGGGGGGGAAAGCTCCTAT. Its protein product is CASSMTGGESSY. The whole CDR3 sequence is CASSMTGGESSYEQYF.

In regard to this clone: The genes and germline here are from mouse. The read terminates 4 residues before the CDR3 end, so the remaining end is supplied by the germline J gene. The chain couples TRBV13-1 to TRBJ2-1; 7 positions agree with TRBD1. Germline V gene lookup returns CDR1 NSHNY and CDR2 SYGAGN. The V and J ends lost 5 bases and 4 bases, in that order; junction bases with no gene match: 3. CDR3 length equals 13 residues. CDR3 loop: CASRTGRYAEQFF. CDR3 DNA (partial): TGTGCCAGCAGGACAGGGAGGTATGCT.

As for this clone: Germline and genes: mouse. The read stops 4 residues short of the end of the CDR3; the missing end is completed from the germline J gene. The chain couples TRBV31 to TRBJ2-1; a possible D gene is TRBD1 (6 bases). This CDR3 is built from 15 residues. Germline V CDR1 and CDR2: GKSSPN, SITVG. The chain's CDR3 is CAWSLAGEGGAEQFF. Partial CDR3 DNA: TGTGCCTGGAGTCTAGCAGGGGAAGGAGGCGCT. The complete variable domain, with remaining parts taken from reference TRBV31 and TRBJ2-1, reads AQTIHQWPVAEIKAVGSPLSLGCTIKGKSSPNLYWYWQATGGTLQQLFYSITVGQVESVVQLNLSASRPKDDQFILSTEKLLLSHSGFYLCAWSLAGEGGAEQFFGPGTRLTVL.

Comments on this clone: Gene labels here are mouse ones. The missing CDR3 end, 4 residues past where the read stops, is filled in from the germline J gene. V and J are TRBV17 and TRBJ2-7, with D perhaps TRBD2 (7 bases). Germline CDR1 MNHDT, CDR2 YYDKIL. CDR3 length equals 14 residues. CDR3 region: CASSRVGGADEQYF. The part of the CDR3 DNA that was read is TGTGCTAGCAGTAGAGTGGGGGGCGCTGAT.

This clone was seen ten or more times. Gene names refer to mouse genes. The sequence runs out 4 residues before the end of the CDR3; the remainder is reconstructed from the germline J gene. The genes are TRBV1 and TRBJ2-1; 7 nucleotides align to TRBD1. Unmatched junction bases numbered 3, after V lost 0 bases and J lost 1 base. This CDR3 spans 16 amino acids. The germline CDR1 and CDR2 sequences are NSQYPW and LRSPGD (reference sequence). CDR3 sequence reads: CTCSADGDSNYAEQFF. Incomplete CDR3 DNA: TGCACCTGCAGTGCAGATGGGGACAGCAACTATGCT. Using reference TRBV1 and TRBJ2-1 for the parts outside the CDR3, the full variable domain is VTLLEQNPRWRLVPRGQAVNLRCILKNSQYPWMSWYQQDLQKQLQWLFTLRSPGDKEVKSLPGADYLATRVTDTELRLQVANMSQGRTLYCTCSADGDSNYAEQFFGPGTRLTVL.

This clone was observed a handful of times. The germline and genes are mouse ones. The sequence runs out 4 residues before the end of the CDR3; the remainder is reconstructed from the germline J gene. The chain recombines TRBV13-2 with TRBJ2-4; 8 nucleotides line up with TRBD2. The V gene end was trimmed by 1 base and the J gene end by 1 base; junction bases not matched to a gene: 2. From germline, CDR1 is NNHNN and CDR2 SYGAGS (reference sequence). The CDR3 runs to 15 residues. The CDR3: CASGDRTGRQNTLYF. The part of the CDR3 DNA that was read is TGTGCCAGCGGTGATAGGACTGGGCGTCAAAAC.

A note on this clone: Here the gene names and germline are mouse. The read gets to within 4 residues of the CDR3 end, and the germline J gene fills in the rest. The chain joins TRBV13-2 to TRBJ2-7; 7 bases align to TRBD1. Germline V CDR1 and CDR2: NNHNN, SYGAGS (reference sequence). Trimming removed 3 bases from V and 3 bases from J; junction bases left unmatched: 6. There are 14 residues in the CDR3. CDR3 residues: CASGGEQGIYEQYF. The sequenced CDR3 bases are TGTGCCAGCGGTGGTGAACAGGGGATCTAT.

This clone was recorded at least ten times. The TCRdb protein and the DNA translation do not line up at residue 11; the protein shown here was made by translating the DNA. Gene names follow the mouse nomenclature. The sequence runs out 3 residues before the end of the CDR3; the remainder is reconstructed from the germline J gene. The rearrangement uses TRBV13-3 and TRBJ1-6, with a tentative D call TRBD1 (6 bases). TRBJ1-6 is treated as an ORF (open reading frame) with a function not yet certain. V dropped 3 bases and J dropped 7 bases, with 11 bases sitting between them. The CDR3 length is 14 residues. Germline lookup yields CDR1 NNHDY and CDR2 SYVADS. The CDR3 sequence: CASSAQGDNSPLYF. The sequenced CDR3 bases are TGTGCCAGCAGTGCACAGGGAGACAATTCGCCC.

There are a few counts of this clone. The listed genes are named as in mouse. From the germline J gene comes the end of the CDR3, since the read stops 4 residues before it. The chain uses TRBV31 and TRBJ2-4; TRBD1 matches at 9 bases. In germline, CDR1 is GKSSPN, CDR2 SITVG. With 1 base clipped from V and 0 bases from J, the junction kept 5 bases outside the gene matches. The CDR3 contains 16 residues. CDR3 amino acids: CAWSPGQGRSQNTLYF. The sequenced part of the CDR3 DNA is TGTGCCTGGAGTCCGGGACAGGGAAGAAGTCAAAAC.

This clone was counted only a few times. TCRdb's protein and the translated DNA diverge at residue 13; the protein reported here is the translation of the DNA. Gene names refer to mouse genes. The CDR3: CTCSARGQSYNSPLYF. The covered CDR3 bases are TGCACCTGCAGTGCAAGGGGACAGTCCTATAATTCGCCC. The chain is built from TRBV1 and TRBJ1-6; 7 nucleotides agree with TRBD1. The CDR3 end lies 3 residues beyond the end of the read and is filled in from the germline J gene. TRBJ1-6 is an open reading frame whose function is uncertain. Germline CDR1 reads NSQYPW; CDR2 reads LRSPGD (reference sequence). The CDR3 runs 16 residues. V dropped 2 bases and J dropped 1; count of bases not matched to a gene: 2.

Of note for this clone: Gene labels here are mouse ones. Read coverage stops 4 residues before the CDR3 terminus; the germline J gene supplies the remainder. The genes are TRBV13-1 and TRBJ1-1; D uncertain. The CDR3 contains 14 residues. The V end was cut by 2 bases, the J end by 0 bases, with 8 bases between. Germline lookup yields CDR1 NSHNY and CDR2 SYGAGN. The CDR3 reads CASSDTNANTEVFF. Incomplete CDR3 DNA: TGTGCCAGCAGTGACACAAATGCAAACACA.

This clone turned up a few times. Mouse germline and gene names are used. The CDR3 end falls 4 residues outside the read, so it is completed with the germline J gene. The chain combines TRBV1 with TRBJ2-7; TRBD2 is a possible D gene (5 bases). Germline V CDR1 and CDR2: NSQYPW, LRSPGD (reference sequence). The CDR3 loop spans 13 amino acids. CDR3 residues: CTCSADSFYEQYF. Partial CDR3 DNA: TGCACCTGCAGTGCGGACTCTTTTTAT.